This T cell receptor beta chain was sequenced during a study of Ad26.COV2.S vaccination and SARS-CoV-2 variants (dated by TCRdb to the early 2020s). For the wider study: Donors in the vaccine arm were drawn from COV1001, a multicentre, randomized, double-blind, placebo-controlled phase I-IIa trial testing Ad26.COV2.S in healthy adults. Investigators did not know the trial group allocation while performing experiments and assessing outcomes. The specificity and breadth of SARS-CoV-2-reactive T cell receptors after Ad26.COV2.S vaccination were assessed by TCRbeta repertoire sequencing. Trial participants were randomized into five groups of five, in which low-dose or high-dose Ad26.COV2.S was given once or twice, or placebo was given on both occasions. A total of 32 samples were included in the TCR-sequenced set, comprising roughly 19 Ad26.COV2.S vaccine recipients, 5 placebo recipients and 8 SARS-CoV-2 convalescent individuals. Dosing of Ad26.COV2.S was intramuscular, at either 5x10^10 or 1x10^11 viral particles, delivered as one shot or as two shots spaced 56 days apart. Broader findings and caveats from the paper: The authors noted that total T cell responses may have been underestimated by the TCR breadth and depth analyses. Substantial breadth of spike-specific CD8+ and CD4+ T cell responses was reported after vaccination. Comparable non-spike TCR breadth was observed between vaccine and placebo recipients, consistent with only spike being contained in the vaccine. Ad26.COV2.S recipients had higher spike-specific TCR breadth than placebo recipients (P = 0.0014). The study was not powered for comparison of responses between vaccine doses or regimens.

From its cysteine to its phenylalanine, the CDR3 spans 13 amino acids. Only the CDR3 portion is preserved as DNA: 39 bases, with reading frame beginning at the first base. Deletion took 3 bases off V and 4 bases off J, with a span of 9 bases between the germline ends. The germline V gene sets CDR1 to SGHTA and CDR2 to FQGNSA. Note on this clone: Its antigen is not yet known. Qualities for individual bases were not recorded, and no much larger clone is one base off.

The treatment or condition label corresponds to: roughly 19 received Ad26.COV2.S at low or high dose, single or two shots; about 5 received placebo; per-sample allocation not given. Repertoires of vaccine and placebo recipients were sequenced from samples collected on day 63 after the first injection. In Cohort 1b, more than 20 adults aged 18-55 years were enrolled at a single site in Boston, USA, between 29 July and 7 August 2020. Ad26.COV2.S was a replication-incompetent adenovirus type 26 vector expressing a prefusion-stabilized SARS-CoV-2 spike protein from the original Wuhan strain. The immunoSEQ Assay was the method used to sequence TCRbeta CDR3 regions. After extraction, genomic DNA underwent amplification by bias-controlled multiplex PCR, followed by high-throughput sequencing. The published analysis was carried out like this. To quantify the absolute abundance of every unique TCRbeta CDR3 region, sequences were collapsed and filtered. T cell fraction was estimated by normalizing TCRbeta template counts to usable DNA, with usable DNA measured through amplification of reference genes found in all nucleated cells. Repertoire TCRs were annotated as SARS-CoV-2-specific by exact matching of V gene, CDR3 amino acid sequence and J gene to a known reactive TCR set. The reference SARS-CoV-2 TCR set was derived from MIRA and filtered for enrichment in COVID-19-positive ImmuneCODE repertoires, a step that removed public or cross-reactive TCRs. Using the MIRA antigens, annotated TCRs were further analysed by specific ORF or by position within an ORF. Breadth was defined as the number of annotated unique rearrangements divided by the total number of unique productive rearrangements, and depth was defined as the summed frequency of the annotated unique rearrangements. Two-sided Wilcoxon rank-sum tests were applied when comparing TCR breadth between groups. In its TCRdb copy, this immuneACCESS table keeps in-frame sequences only and misses some clones. Where compared with another copy, unresolved V genes explain less than half of these, and the others have no known cause. The D gene and trimming were derived from the DNA, and the V and J assignments and clone size from that table. Counted in this sample were about 350,000 clones; approximately 90% of them appeared once. The ten biggest clones cover just under 5% of the sample.

The input for sequencing was peripheral blood, taken in a trial of Ad26.COV2.S vaccine versus placebo. This clonotype was sampled from a person aged 18-60 years who received the Ad26.COV2.S COVID-19 vaccine or a placebo. The V and J genes are TRBV7-2 and TRBJ1-1, with a tentative D gene TRBD1 over 5 matching bases. CDR3 protein: CASSFVGGTEAFF. The sequence in DNA is TGTGCCAGCAGCTTCGTGGGGGGCACTGAAGCTTTCTTT.